What follows is one T cell receptor beta chain and its context. Its antigen is not yet known. Qualities for individual bases were not recorded, and no much larger clone is one base off. Genomic DNA was used as template for profiling of TCR beta VDJ combinations and CDR3 sequences. TCR repertoire sequencing was run on an Illumina HiSeq 2000. As for the authors' bioinformatics: Repertoires were assessed using TRBV/TRBJ rearrangement plots, CDR3 size and DJ length profiles, and Simpson's diversity index. Whichever DNA sequence was most abundant in the deep sequencing data was defined as the immunodominant clone. CDR3 amino acid sequences were screened for sharing across subjects and compared with published repertoires and the VDJdb database. TCRdb reworked the public reads: Q25 trimming with fastp, MiXCR clone assembly, productive beta chains retained. Each record represents a unique CDR3 protein, reported with the most common genes and DNA among its rows. These V and J calls rely on TCRdb rather than the paper's analysis. The sample table contains 150,000 to 200,000 distinct CDR3 sequences; only one count was recorded for 45% to 50% of them. The ten largest clones capture roughly 30% of the sample.

Via the germline V gene (reference sequence), CDR1 is GTSNPN and CDR2 SVGIG. At the junction V is shortened by 5 bases and J by 5 bases; bases outside the gene matches: 23. Inclusive of the bounding cysteine and phenylalanine, the CDR3 is 18 residues long. The kept DNA is CDR3 alone, 54 bases in frame from the first base. Expansion of CD8+CD57+ cells had been shown by flow cytometry in the patients chosen for sequencing. Severe acquired aplastic anemia was diagnosed in all patients according to International Study of Aplastic Anemia and Agranulocytosis and Camitta criteria. Patients had received no therapy at the time of blood sampling. In the study, sorted CD4+ and CD8+ blood T cells from patients with severe aplastic anemia and from healthy subjects underwent deep sequencing of TCR repertoires. In the USA, patient enrollment took place under clinicaltrials.gov protocols 00001620, 01623167, 00001397, 00071045, 00081523 and 00961064. Ficoll-Paque density gradient centrifugation was used to isolate peripheral blood mononuclear cells. Before DNA extraction, CD4+ and CD8+ T cells were sorted by FACS or by magnetic beads.

The data derive from a study of CD8+CD57+ T cells in acquired aplastic anemia (dated by TCRdb to 2017 to 2018). Turning to the overall study: On average, sorted CD4+ and CD8+ cells yielded 3.2 ug of extracted DNA, with a range of about 0.18 to 27.4 ug. CD8+CD57+ expansion was defined as frequency above the mean frequency observed in healthy subjects.

Overall study outcomes, separate from this receptor: Patients and healthy controls showed no significant difference in CD8+ Simpson's diversity (P=0.060). Some 30 CD8+ CDR3 sequences were shared between patients and controls but appeared highly expressed in patients and within their immunodominant clones.

The specimen was sorted CD4+, CD8+, or CD8+CD57+ T cells (not recorded which) from PBMCs. The sequence is built from TRBV30 and TRBJ2-5, and 7 junction bases match TRBD1. The receptor's source is a human donor with aplastic anemia. The base sequence is TGTGCCTGGGCCTCGCCGACAGGGAATGTAGGTTTTCGGGAGACCCAGTACTTC. This yields the protein CAWASPTGNVGFRETQYF.